A selection of T cell receptor beta chains follows, all from one sample in a study of blood T cells in healthy people across ages. A single record per CDR3 protein comes from TCRdb applying MiXCR to the 5' RACE reads. The sample has 1,300,000 or so distinct CDR3 sequences; almost 60% are singletons. Sequenced sample: blood. Every receptor here comes from a man between 18 and 29 years old in good health. CDR3s include the opening cysteine and the closing phenylalanine or tryptophan. A D gene is named only where the DNA matches it firmly. Size values are once, few and many counts, or a class for expanded clones, and some rows have none.

>TRBV20-1|-|TRBJ2-6|-
TGCAGTGCTCCCCCCGCAGCTGGGGCCAACGTCCTGACTTTC
CSAPPAAGANVLTF
>TRBV6-2/TRBV6-3|-|TRBJ2-4|-
TGTGCCAGCAGTTACTCTTCGTCCCGGGACAAGATTATAGCCAAAAACATTCAGTACTTC
CASSYSSSRDKIIAKNIQYF
>TRBV4-1|-|TRBJ2-7|few
TGCGCCAGCAGCCAAGTCCCCCAGGCCTACGAGCAGTACTTC
CASSQVPQAYEQYF
>TRBV20-1|-|TRBJ2-1|-
TGCAGTGCTAGAGGTAGTAGGTATGAGCAGTTCTTC
CSARGSRYEQFF
>TRBV25-1|TRBD1|TRBJ2-7|-
TGCACCACCGGACAGGGCCACGAGCAGTACTTC
CTTGQGHEQYF
>TRBV20-1|-|TRBJ2-1|few
TGCAGTGCCACAAATCCGGGAGCTGCATCCTACAATGAGCAGTTCTTC
CSATNPGAASYNEQFF
>TRBV6-6|-|TRBJ1-4|-
TGTGCCAGCAGCGGGGGTTTTAATGAAAAACTGTTTTTT
CASSGGFNEKLFF
>TRBV2|-|TRBJ2-1|-
TGTGCCACCCCGAGCGATACCTACAATGAGCAGTTCTTC
CATPSDTYNEQFF
>TRBV10-2|-|TRBJ2-5|few
TGCGCCAGCAGTGAGACTAGGGGGAAGGAGACCCAGTACTTC
CASSETRGKETQYF
>TRBV20-1|TRBD2|TRBJ2-1|many
TGCAGTGCTCTGGGACTAGCGGGCTTAAACAATGAGCAGTTCTTC
CSALGLAGLNNEQFF
>TRBV4-1|-|TRBJ2-7|-
TGCGCCAGCAGCCAAGAAACAGGGCTTACCTACGAGCAGTACTTC
CASSQETGLTYEQYF
>TRBV20-1|-|TRBJ1-3|-
TGCAGTGCTCGAGAGCGGCTGGGCTCTGGAAACACCATATATTTT
CSARERLGSGNTIYF
>TRBV3-1|-|TRBJ1-2|-
TGTGCCAGCAGCCCACCCCCAGGTTCTAACTATGGCTACACCTTC
CASSPPPGSNYGYTF
>TRBV6-6|-|TRBJ2-4|few
TGTGCCAGCAGTTACTCGTTCGGGGGCGATCAGTACTTC
CASSYSFGGDQYF
>TRBV19|-|TRBJ2-7|-
TGTGCCAGTAGTCCTACAGGGACCTTAGACTACGGGCAGTACTTC
CASSPTGTLDYGQYF